The clone carrying this TCR beta chain occurred many times. The sample belongs to a study of spatial heterogeneity in lung cancer. Looking at the study overall: Consistently, beta-chain sequences turned up in larger numbers than alpha-chain sequences did. An average of more than ten raw reads was observed per unique TCR and UMI combination.

Described time point: sample taken at primary tumor resection. No cell sorting; template was whole RNA from tumor, lung tissue or PBMC. A total of approximately 77 untreated early-stage non-small cell lung cancer patients served as donors. The CDR3 loop spans 14 amino acids. Germline CDR1 SGHRS, CDR2 YFSETQ. V gave up 4 bases and J gave up 7 bases; unmatched junction bases: 8. TCRdb itself ran the 5' RACE reads through MiXCR, one entry per CDR3 protein. The sample holds some 52,000 distinct CDR3 sequences, roughly 7% seen once. The chain carries TRBV5-1 and TRBJ2-1; 7 nucleotides align to TRBD2. This receptor was taken from a female donor with early-stage non-small cell lung cancer. Material: PBMCs, obtained at surgery. The CDR3 nucleotides read TGCGCCAGCAGCCGACTGGGAGGGGATAATGAGCAGTTCTTC. Protein product: CASSRLGGDNEQFF.